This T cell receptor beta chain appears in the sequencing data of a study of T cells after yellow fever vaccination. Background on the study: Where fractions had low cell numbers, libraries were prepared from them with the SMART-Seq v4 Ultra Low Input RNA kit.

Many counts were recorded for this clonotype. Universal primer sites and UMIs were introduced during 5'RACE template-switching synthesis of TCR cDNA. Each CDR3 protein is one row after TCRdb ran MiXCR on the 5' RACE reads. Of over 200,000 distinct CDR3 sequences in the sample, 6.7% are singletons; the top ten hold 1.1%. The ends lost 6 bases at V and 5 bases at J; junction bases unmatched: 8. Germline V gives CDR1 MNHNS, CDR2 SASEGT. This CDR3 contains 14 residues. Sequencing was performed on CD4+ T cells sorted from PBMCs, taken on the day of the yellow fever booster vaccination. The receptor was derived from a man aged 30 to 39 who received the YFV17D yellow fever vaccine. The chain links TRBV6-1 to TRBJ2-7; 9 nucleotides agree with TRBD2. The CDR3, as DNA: TGTGCCAGCAGACAGTGGACTAGCGTCCACGAGCAGTACTTC. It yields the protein CASRQWTSVHEQYF.